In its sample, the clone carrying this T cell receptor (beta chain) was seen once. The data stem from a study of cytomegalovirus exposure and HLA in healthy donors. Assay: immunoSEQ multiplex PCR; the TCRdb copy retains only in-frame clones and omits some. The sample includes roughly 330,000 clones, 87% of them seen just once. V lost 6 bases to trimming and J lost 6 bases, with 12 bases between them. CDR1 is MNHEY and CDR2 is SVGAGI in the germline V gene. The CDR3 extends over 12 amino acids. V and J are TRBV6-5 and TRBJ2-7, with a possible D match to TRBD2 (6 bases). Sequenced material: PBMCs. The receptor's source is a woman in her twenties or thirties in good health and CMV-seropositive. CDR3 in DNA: TGTGCCAGCAGATTGGAGGGTGGCGAGCAGTACTTC. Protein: CASRLEGGEQYF.